This TCR beta chain was sequenced during a study of blood T cell repertoires in COVID-19. Produced via immunoSEQ multiplex PCR; TCRdb's table is partial and in-frame only. The sample holds about 250,000 clones, over 80% seen once. This CDR3 is 13 amino acids long. Trimming shortened V by 6 bases and J by 9 bases, and 15 bases separated the two germline ends. Germline V gene sequence: CDR1 MNHEY, CDR2 SVGEGT. Study members were between about 18 and 95 years old and lived in 20 to 30 US regions. The chain uses TRBV6-2 or TRBV6-3 and TRBJ2-1; D possibly corresponds to TRBD2 (5 bases). Source material: PBMCs or T cells enriched from blood (not recorded which). The source is a woman under 30 who had recovered from COVID-19. The CDR3 is CASSWTASTEQFF. As DNA, the CDR3 is TGTGCCAGCAGCTGGACTGCCTCCACTGAGCAGTTCTTC.